These 27 T cell receptor beta chains were sequenced from one sample in a study of blood T cell repertoires in COVID-19. Repertoires were generated with immunoSEQ multiplex PCR, while TCRdb's copy carries only in-frame clones and drops some. The sample shows about 30,000 clones, about 88% of them seen only once. Material for sequencing was peripheral blood. The receptors originated from a man older than 75 with acute or convalescent COVID-19.

This sequence joins TRBV5-4 and TRBJ2-7, with 9 bases fitting TRBD1. Germline CDR1 SGHNT, CDR2 YYREEE (reference sequence). CDR3 size: 15 residues. Trimming removed 5 bases from V and 3 bases from J; junction bases left unmatched: 9. In nucleotides, the CDR3 is TGTGCCAGCAGACCGTCCCCGGGACAGGGCTACGAGCAGTACTTC. It specifies CASRPSPGQGYEQYF.

J is TRBJ2-5 and V is TRBV19, with 13 bases aligning to TRBD2. From germline, CDR1 is LNHDA and CDR2 SQIVND (reference sequence). J lost 7 bases, V lost 5 bases, and 4 bases had no gene match. There are 14 residues in the CDR3. Here the CDR3 reads CASSWTSGSRTQYF. The CDR3 DNA sequence: TGTGCCAGTAGTTGGACTAGCGGGAGTCGGACCCAGTACTTC.

The chain couples TRBV19 to TRBJ2-7; 14 positions match TRBD2. There are 16 residues in the CDR3. V was pared by 6 bases and J by 1 base, with 5 bases of the junction left unmatched. Germline lookup yields CDR1 LNHDA and CDR2 SQIVND (reference sequence). The CDR3 nucleotides read TGTGCCAGTAGACCGGGACTAGCGGGAGATTCCTACGAGCAGTACTTC. This encodes CASRPGLAGDSYEQYF.

The chain uses TRBV6-5 and TRBJ2-5; 7 nucleotides align to TRBD1. Losses at the gene ends were 7 bases for V and 5 bases for J; bases not matched to a gene: 7. The CDR3 runs to 13 residues. The germline V gene encodes CDR1 MNHEY and CDR2 SVGAGI. CDR3 loop: CASTRQGGETQYF. DNA of the CDR3: TGTGCCAGCACCAGACAGGGTGGGGAGACCCAGTACTTC.

The chain combines TRBV5-6 with TRBJ1-3; D is undetermined. The CDR3 is made up of 13 amino acids. Trimming left V 3 bases short and J 5 bases short, with 9 bases between. The germline CDR1 and CDR2 sequences are SGHDT and YYEEEE. The CDR3, as DNA: TGTGCCAGCAGCTCCCTGGCTCGAAACACCATATATTTT. Translated, it gives CASSSLARNTIYF. The full variable domain, its missing parts supplied by reference TRBV5-6 and TRBJ1-3, is DAGVTQSPTHLIKTRGQQVTLRCSPKSGHDTVSWYQQALGQGPQFIFQYYEEEERQRGNFPDRFSGHQFPNYSSELNVNALLLGDSALYLCASSSLARNTIYFGEGSWLTVV.

The chain carries TRBV11-1 and TRBJ2-7; TRBD2 is a possible D gene (5 bases). The germline V and J ends were trimmed by 1 base and 0 bases, with 13 bases remaining between them. Germline V lookup: CDR1 SGHAT, CDR2 FQDESV (reference sequence). The CDR3 is 16 amino acids. The CDR3 DNA reads as TGTGCCAGCAGCTTAGGGTCCGGCGGGTCCTCCTACGAGCAGTACTTC. It is translated as CASSLGSGGSSYEQYF.

The chain recombines TRBV5-1 with TRBJ2-7; 8 positions agree with TRBD2. The ends lost 5 bases at V and 11 bases at J; junction bases unmatched: 12. CDR1 SGHRS and CDR2 YFSETQ come from the germline V gene. The CDR3 loop spans 13 amino acids. In nucleotides, the CDR3 is TGCGCCAGCAGAGAAGATCTCAGCGGGAGTGAGTACTTC. Amino acids: CASREDLSGSEYF.

This clone was recorded a few times. This chain joins TRBV24-1 and TRBJ1-6, with 9 bases lining up with TRBD1. J gave up 7 bases and V 4 bases, and 7 bases lay outside the gene matches. From germline, CDR1 is KGHDR and CDR2 SFDVKD. CDR3 length equals 16 residues. This chain's CDR3 is CATSEGTGNNNSPLHF. The CDR3 DNA is TGTGCCACCAGTGAGGGGACAGGGAATAACAATTCACCCCTCCACTTT.

This chain joins TRBV7-8 and TRBJ2-1; 13 bases map to TRBD2. J was trimmed by 9 bases and V by 3 bases; bases with no gene match: 14. The germline V gene encodes CDR1 SGHVS and CDR2 FQNEAQ. The CDR3 runs to 18 residues. The CDR3 loop is CASSFSGTSGTRGGEQFF. The CDR3 nucleotides are TGTGCCAGCAGCTTCTCCGGGACTAGCGGGACCCGCGGGGGTGAGCAGTTCTTC.

The chain links TRBV5-1 to TRBJ2-7; D possibly corresponds to TRBD1 (5 bases). CDR1 SGHRS and CDR2 YFSETQ come from the germline V gene. The ends were cut back, 0 bases at V and 4 bases at J, with 14 bases in the middle. This CDR3 is built from 15 residues. Here the CDR3 DNA reads TGCGCCAGCAGCTTGGCCCCTGGGGCGGAGTACGAGCAGTACTTC. Translating it yields CASSLAPGAEYEQYF.

This clone was detected once. CDR3 nucleotide sequence: TGCGCCAGCAATCCACCGGGGGGGGATACGCAGTATTTT. Residues: CASNPPGGDTQYF. V usage is TRBV10-2 and J usage is TRBJ2-3; 8 bases agree with TRBD2. V was pared by 7 bases and J by 6 bases, with 6 bases of the junction left unmatched. Germline V gene data show CDR1 as WSHSY and CDR2 as SAAADI. CDR3 length equals 13 residues.

This clone was found once. CDR3 sequence: CSVEYLAGVSDTQYF. The CDR3 DNA is TGCAGCGTTGAATACCTAGCGGGAGTTTCAGATACGCAGTATTTT. The chain couples TRBV29-1 to TRBJ2-3; 10 nucleotides agree with TRBD2. CDR1 and CDR2 (germline): SQVTM, ANQGSEA. CDR3 length: 15 residues. V lost 2 bases and J lost 4; bases outside the gene matches: 6.

The chain has TRBV6-6 and TRBJ2-1; 13 bases line up with TRBD2. This CDR3 is built from 15 residues. J was trimmed by 7 bases and V by 4 bases; bases with no gene match: 4. Per germline, CDR1 MNHNY and CDR2 SVGAGI (reference sequence). The CDR3 nucleotides read TGTGCCAGCAGTTCGACTAGCGGGAGGTGGAATGAGCAGTTCTTC. This codes for CASSSTSGRWNEQFF.

The chain joins TRBV11-2 to TRBJ2-3, with 7 bases aligning to TRBD1. The junction had 7 bases not matched to a gene; V was cut back by 5 bases and J by 5 bases. This CDR3 region has 14 residues. Germline CDR1 and CDR2: SGHAT and FQNNGV. The CDR3 DNA reads as TGTGCCAGCAGCCCCCAGACAGGGTTAGATACGCAGTATTTT. It specifies CASSPQTGLDTQYF.

The V and J genes are TRBV3-1 (or the pseudogene TRBV3-2) and TRBJ1-5; D is undetermined. CDR1 is LGHDT and CDR2 is YNNKEL in the germline V gene (reference sequence). Trimming took off 1 base at V and 6 bases at J, with 10 bases between the two ends. CDR3 size: 14 residues. The CDR3 region is CASSQVSGGQPQHF. The CDR3 DNA sequence: TGTGCCAGCAGCCAAGTTTCGGGTGGTCAGCCCCAGCATTTT.

The chain carries TRBV10-3 and TRBJ2-2; 7 nucleotides align to TRBD1. The J segment lost 5 bases and the V segment lost 5 bases, leaving 11 bases of the junction unmatched. Germline lookup yields CDR1 ENHRY and CDR2 SYGVKD. The CDR3 runs to 16 residues. The CDR3 DNA follows: TGTGCCATCAGTTCTCAACAGGGGTCGGGGACCGGGGAGCTGTTTTTT. Translation gives CAISSQQGSGTGELFF.

J is TRBJ2-1 and V is TRBV19, with TRBD1 matching over 11 bases. The CDR3 is 15 residues long. Germline loops: CDR1 LNHDA, CDR2 SQIVND (reference sequence). The V gene end was trimmed by 4 bases and the J gene end by 5 bases; junction bases not matched to a gene: 4. The CDR3 sequence: CASSRGQGEDNEQFF. In DNA form, the CDR3 reads TGTGCCAGTAGTAGGGGACAGGGGGAGGACAATGAGCAGTTCTTC.

This sequence joins TRBV6-5 and TRBJ2-7; 10 nucleotides align to TRBD1. Germline V lookup: CDR1 MNHEY, CDR2 SVGAGI. J lost 2 bases, V lost 5 bases, and 3 bases had no gene match. The length of the CDR3 is 14 residues. The CDR3 DNA reads TGTGCCAGCAGTCGACAGGGGGCGGCCTACGAGCAGTACTTC. Its protein product is CASSRQGAAYEQYF.

The V call is TRBV5-6, the J call TRBJ1-5; D unclear. This CDR3 has 15 amino acids. Trimming left V 4 bases short and J 1 base short, with 12 bases between. Germline V gene lookup returns CDR1 SGHDT and CDR2 YYEEEE. CDR3 nucleotides: TGTGCCAGCAGCCGATATACACGAAGCAATCAGCCCCAGCATTTT. Its translation: CASSRYTRSNQPQHF.

The CDR3 loop reads CASGLASQGSSSYEQYF. The CDR3 DNA follows: TGTGCTAGTGGTTTGGCCTCACAGGGGTCATCCTCCTACGAGCAGTACTTC. J is TRBJ2-7 and V is TRBV12-5; 7 bases match TRBD1. The CDR3 spans 17 residues. The germline V gene has CDR1 LGHNT and CDR2 FRNRAP. Unmatched junction bases numbered 9, after V lost 1 base and J lost 0 bases.

The chain is built from TRBV6-2 or TRBV6-3 and TRBJ1-1; 9 bases are shared with TRBD1. The germline V gene has CDR1 MNHEY and CDR2 SVGEGT. This CDR3 is 15 amino acids long. V lost 2 bases to trimming and J lost 6 bases; unmatched junction nucleotides: 7. In DNA form, the CDR3 reads TGTGCCAGCAGTTACCCTAAGGACAGGGGAGCTGAAGCTTTCTTT. This gives the protein CASSYPKDRGAEAFF.

The V and J genes are TRBV6-1 and TRBJ1-3; D call uncertain. From germline, CDR1 is MNHNS and CDR2 SASEGT. CDR3 size: 17 residues. V dropped 2 bases and J dropped 2 bases, with 16 bases sitting between them. CDR3 sequence (DNA): TGTGCCAGCAGTGAAACCGGTGCGCGGACTACTGGAAACACCATATATTTT. Translation gives CASSETGARTTGNTIYF.

Here the CDR3 DNA reads TGTGCCAGCCGGGGGTTTCATGAGCAGTTCTTC. Translated, it gives CASRGFHEQFF. The rearrangement joins TRBV5-5 to TRBJ2-1; possibly TRBD2 for D (6 bases). Germline values: CDR1 SGHKS, CDR2 YYEKEE (reference sequence). V was trimmed by 7 bases and J by 8 bases, leaving 10 bases between them. CDR3 length: 11 amino acids.

J is TRBJ2-1 and V is TRBV10-2; TRBD1 agrees at 10 bases. The V segment lost 6 bases and the J segment 9 bases; nucleotides outside the gene matches: 14. The CDR3 spans 16 residues. From germline, CDR1 is WSHSY and CDR2 SAAADI. CDR3 loop: CASRATGGGEWSEQFF. The CDR3 bases are TGCGCCAGCAGGGCGACAGGGGGCGGTGAATGGAGTGAGCAGTTCTTC.

The rearrangement links TRBV7-8 to TRBJ2-7; possibly TRBD2 for D (5 bases). Per the germline V gene, CDR1 is SGHVS and CDR2 is FQNEAQ. V dropped 5 bases and J dropped 0 bases, with 14 bases sitting between them. The CDR3 is 15 amino acids. In DNA, the CDR3 is TGTGCCAGCAGCACCCGAAGAACTAGCTCCTACGAGCAGTACTTC. Encoded protein: CASSTRRTSSYEQYF.

V is TRBV19 and J is TRBJ2-5, with D maybe TRBD1 (5 bases). CDR1 is LNHDA, CDR2 SQIVND, per germline (reference sequence). The CDR3 is 14 residues long. The V end was cut by 4 bases, the J end by 5 bases, with 14 bases between. The CDR3 loop is CASSTRQRQETQYF. In nucleotides, the CDR3 is TGTGCCAGTAGTACTCGACAGCGACAGGAGACCCAGTACTTC.

The genes are TRBV13 and TRBJ1-4; D unresolved. The germline CDR1 and CDR2 sequences are PRHDT and FYEKMQ (reference sequence). CDR3 size: 14 residues. The V end was cut by 0 bases, the J end by 7 bases, with 9 bases between. The CDR3, as DNA: TGTGCCAGCAGCTTAGGTGGCGCGGTTGAAAAACTGTTTTTT. Translating it yields CASSLGGAVEKLFF.